The clone carrying this T cell receptor beta chain was detected many times. The antigen is unknown. It was RNA transcripts that yielded the amplified TCR beta CDR3 regions. Carried out on the TCR CDR3, a first-round RT-PCR used the HTBI primer set. MiXCR was run by TCRdb on the multiplex PCR reads, yielding one entry per CDR3 protein. The repertoire holds 400,000 to 600,000 distinct CDR3 sequences, roughly 20% seen once, with around 27% in the top ten. Hyperthyroidism patients were newly diagnosed, had disease duration under 2 months, and were aged 18 to 65 years. Diagnosis relied on clinical symptoms, serum thyroxine and TRAb, thyroid ultrasound and orbital computed tomography. This entry belongs to a study of T cells in Graves' hyperthyroidism and ophthalmopathy. Study-wide results and caveats: Researchers found most expanded thyroid clonotypes above 0.001 in blood as well.

Unmatched junction bases numbered 5, after V lost 7 bases and J lost 4 bases. CDR3 length: 13 residues. The V gene is TRBV12-3 or TRBV12-4, the J gene TRBJ1-1, with TRBD1 matching 8 bases. Sequenced: blood. This sequence originates from a man aged 18 to 29 with Graves' hyperthyroidism. CDR3 bases: TGTGCCAGCACCGACACAGGGGGCACTGAAGCTTTCTTT. Its translation is CASTDTGGTEAFF.